These 26 T cell receptor beta chains came from one sample sequenced in a study of beta chain features in type 1 diabetes. Sequencing targeted expressed TCRB transcripts, as all isolated RNA had been reverse transcribed. Sequencing used immunoSEQ multiplex PCR; TCRdb keeps in-frame clones, though not all of them. The table has approximately 170,000 clones, 6% to 9% seen once. Which antigens these TCRs recognize remains unknown. Findings and caveats of the study: Significant though moderate, a shortening of TCRB CDR3s appeared in all four CD4+ subsets of Type 1 diabetes patients.

Sequenced: central memory CD4+ T cells from blood. The receptors stem from a man younger than 35 with type 1 diabetes.

This clone was observed a handful of times. The chain links TRBV9 to TRBJ2-3; TRBD2 matches at 11 bases. The CDR3 is 15 residues long. The germline CDR1 and CDR2 sequences are SGDLS and YYNGEE. V shed 0 bases and J 6 bases; nucleotides not matched to a gene: 3. CDR3 in DNA: TGTGCCAGCAGCGTAGGACTAGCGGGGATTGATACGCAGTATTTT. Translation: CASSVGLAGIDTQYF.

The chain carries TRBV7-2 and TRBJ1-2; D may be TRBD1 (5 bases). The germline gives CDR1 SGHTA, CDR2 FQGNSA. The CDR3 is made up of 14 amino acids. V was clipped by 0 bases and J by 7 bases, with 12 bases between them. The CDR3 region is CASSLAGGVSGYTF. Written as DNA, the CDR3 is TGTGCCAGCAGCTTAGCGGGGGGGGTGAGTGGCTACACCTTC.

J is TRBJ2-5 and V is TRBV2; D gene unclear. The end of the DNA aligns better with TRBJ2-7, so the J call may be wrong. This CDR3 comprises 12 residues. The germline V gene encodes CDR1 SNHLY and CDR2 FYNNEI. DNA for the CDR3: TGTGCCAGCAAGACGGAGTTCTACGAGCAGTACTTC. This encodes CASKTEFYEQYF.

This clone came up a few times. V and J are TRBV12-5 and TRBJ2-1; 8 nucleotides line up with TRBD2. The ends lost 4 bases at V and 9 bases at J; junction bases unmatched: 8. The CDR3 spans 14 residues. Germline V CDR1 and CDR2: LGHNT, FRNRAP. CDR3 loop: CASGSGLVNPEQFF. The CDR3 region has the DNA TGTGCTAGTGGTTCGGGACTAGTTAATCCTGAGCAGTTCTTC.

This clone was detected only a few times. This chain connects TRBV7-6 to TRBJ2-1; the D gene is possibly TRBD2 (6 bases). The germline CDR1 and CDR2 sequences are SGHVS and FNYEAQ. The V gene lost 2 bases and the J gene lost 5 bases, with 16 bases spanning the gap. The CDR3 has 16 residues. Here the CDR3 DNA reads TGTGCCAGCAGCTTAACTTCCCGGGGGTCCCACAATGAGCAGTTCTTC. It codes for CASSLTSRGSHNEQFF.

This clone has just a few counts. The rearrangement links TRBV30 to TRBJ2-3; 8 bases are shared with TRBD2. V trimming: 2 bases; J trimming: 2 bases; junction bases outside the gene matches: 6. The CDR3 runs 15 residues. Germline lookup yields CDR1 GTSNPN and CDR2 SVGIG (reference sequence). The DNA for the CDR3 is TGTGCCTGGAGTTTAGCGGGGACCTTCACAGATACGCAGTATTTT. Residues: CAWSLAGTFTDTQYF.

The CDR3 DNA is TGTGCCAGCAGCTTCCGGCGTCGGGGTGAGGATACGCAGTATTTT. Amino acids: CASSFRRRGEDTQYF. The gene calls are TRBV7-2 and TRBJ2-3, with D maybe TRBD2 (5 bases). CDR3 length equals 15 residues. Germline lookup yields CDR1 SGHTA and CDR2 FQGNSA. V was shortened by 3 bases and J by 6 bases, with 16 bases between the two germline ends.

This clone was counted ten times or more. The chain links TRBV11-2 to TRBJ2-1, with D tentatively TRBD2 (5 bases). With 5 bases removed from V and 5 bases from J, the gap between germline ends came to 19 bases. Germline assignment: CDR1 SGHAT and CDR2 FQNNGV. CDR3 length equals 16 residues. CDR3 nucleotide sequence: TGTGCCAGCAGCCCCATCCGGGGTACGCCTAACAATGAGCAGTTCTTC. It codes for CASSPIRGTPNNEQFF.

The chain uses TRBV29-1 and TRBJ1-4; D is undetermined. Between the trimmed V and J ends, which lost 6 bases and 0 bases, there was a span of 8 bases. This CDR3 spans 13 amino acids. CDR1 and CDR2 (germline): SQVTM, ANQGSEA. CDR3 in DNA: TGCAGCGTCCAGTCTCCAACTAATGAAAAACTGTTTTTT. Its protein is CSVQSPTNEKLFF.

The V and J genes are TRBV5-1 and TRBJ2-5; 7 nucleotides agree with TRBD1. The CDR3 extends over 15 amino acids. CDR1 is SGHRS and CDR2 is YFSETQ in the germline V gene. Germline trimming cut 5 bases from V and 3 bases from J; bases unmatched to any gene: 10. CDR3 protein: CASRSSGTAEETQYF. DNA for the CDR3: TGCGCCAGCAGATCATCCGGGACAGCTGAAGAGACCCAGTACTTC.

This clone was seen only a few times. The V call is TRBV9, the J call TRBJ2-3, with 9 bases identical to TRBD2. V lost 4 bases, J lost 2 bases, and 17 bases stayed unmatched. The CDR3 consists of 19 residues. The germline CDR1 and CDR2 sequences are SGDLS and YYNGEE. Here the CDR3 reads CASSQMGGRGPWDTDTQYF. The CDR3 nucleotides read TGTGCCAGCAGCCAAATGGGCGGGAGGGGGCCTTGGGACACAGATACGCAGTATTTT.

This clone has a handful of counts. V usage is TRBV18 and J usage is TRBJ2-4, with D possibly matching TRBD2 (5 bases). V lost 0 bases and J 6 bases, leaving 12 bases between the germline ends. In germline, CDR1 is KGHSH, CDR2 LQKENI. This CDR3 comprises 15 residues. The CDR3 sequence: CASSPPLAGANIQYF. In DNA, the CDR3 is TGTGCCAGCTCACCACCGCTAGCCGGTGCAAACATTCAGTACTTC. The full variable domain, with the rest looked up from reference TRBV18 and TRBJ2-4, is NAGVMQNPRHLVRRRGQEARLRCSPMKGHSHVYWYRQLPEEGLKFMVYLQKENIIDESGMPKERFSAEFPKEGPSILRIQQVVRGDSAAYFCASSPPLAGANIQYFGAGTRLSVL.

This clone was detected a few times. The chain couples TRBV30 to TRBJ1-2; D gene unclear. The CDR3 is 12 amino acids. The ends were cut back, 1 base at V and 4 bases at J, with 7 bases in the middle. The germline V gene has CDR1 GTSNPN and CDR2 SVGIG (reference sequence). In DNA form, the CDR3 reads TGTGCCTGGAGTGGAGCATTCTATGGCTACACCTTC. It is translated as CAWSGAFYGYTF.

The chain links TRBV7-2 to TRBJ1-4; no clear D. V was pared by 2 bases and J by 8 bases, with 9 bases between. Germline V lookup: CDR1 SGHTA, CDR2 FQGNSA. This CDR3 has 13 residues. CDR3 region: CASSLLVEEKLFF. CDR3 DNA sequence: TGTGCCAGCAGCTTACTAGTAGAGGAAAAACTGTTTTTT. Filled out from reference TRBV7-2 and TRBJ1-4, the complete variable domain reads GAGVSQSPSNKVTEKGKDVELRCDPISGHTALYWYRQSLGQGLEFLIYFQGNSAPDKSGLPSDRFSAERTGGSVSTLTIQRTQQEDSAVYLCASSLLVEEKLFFGSGTQLSVL.

This chain uses TRBV5-6 with TRBJ1-2; weak D call: TRBD1 (5 bases). Germline V CDR1 and CDR2: SGHDT, YYEEEE. The CDR3 loop spans 13 amino acids. V was trimmed by 2 bases and J by 7 bases, leaving 12 bases between them. The CDR3 protein is CASSLRGGTGYTF. The CDR3 DNA is TGTGCCAGCAGCTTACGAGGAGGGACTGGCTACACCTTC.

J is TRBJ1-3 and V is TRBV28; D gene uncertain. CDR1 and CDR2 from the germline V gene are MDHEN and SYDVKM. The germline V and J ends were trimmed by 3 bases and 1 base, with 7 bases remaining between them. The CDR3 is 14 residues long. CDR3 loop: CASSFGVSGNTIYF. DNA of the CDR3: TGTGCCAGCAGTTTCGGGGTTTCTGGAAACACCATATATTTT.

This chain joins TRBV2 and TRBJ1-6; D perhaps matches TRBD1 (6 bases). V was trimmed by 7 bases and J by 8 bases, leaving 15 bases between them. Germline assignment: CDR1 SNHLY and CDR2 FYNNEI. The CDR3 has 14 amino acids. The CDR3 nucleotides read TGTGCCAGCAAGAATGGGGGGGGCGATTCACCCCTCCACTTT. Translated, it gives CASKNGGGDSPLHF. Drawing the rest from reference TRBV2 and TRBJ1-6, the complete variable domain is EPEVTQTPSHQVTQMGQEVILRCVPISNHLYFYWYRQILGQKVEFLVSFYNNEISEKSEIFDDQFSVERPDGSNFTLKIRSTKLEDSAMYFCASKNGGGDSPLHFGNGTRLTVT.

The chain carries TRBV19 and TRBJ1-5; D possibly corresponds to TRBD1 (5 bases). Germline V gene sequence: CDR1 LNHDA, CDR2 SQIVND (reference sequence). The V and J ends lost 2 bases and 4 bases respectively, with 9 bases between them. The CDR3 is made up of 14 amino acids. The CDR3 bases are TGTGCCAGTAGTATAATCGGGGGAAATCAGCCCCAGCATTTT. Encoded protein: CASSIIGGNQPQHF.

This clone was counted only a few times. The chain links TRBV19 to TRBJ2-2; D may be TRBD1 (5 bases). The V end lost 6 bases, the J end lost 7 bases, and 18 bases lay between the germline ends. The CDR3 loop spans 15 amino acids. CDR1 is LNHDA and CDR2 is SQIVND in the germline V gene (reference sequence). The CDR3 protein is CASRKAQGHVGELFF. CDR3 nucleotide sequence: TGTGCCAGTAGAAAGGCGCAGGGCCACGTCGGGGAGCTGTTTTTT.

This clone was observed at least ten times. The genes are TRBV23-1 and TRBJ2-1; TRBD1 agrees at 7 bases. TRBV23-1 falls under the ORF class, with uncertain function. With V trimmed by 10 bases and J by 0 bases, 9 bases remained unmatched. This CDR3 is 15 amino acids long. The CDR3 here is CANYRQGASYNEQFF. The CDR3 DNA reads TGCGCCAATTATAGACAGGGAGCCTCCTACAATGAGCAGTTCTTC.

The V and J genes are TRBV11-2 and TRBJ2-3; TRBD2 is a possible D gene (7 bases). CDR3 length: 13 amino acids. Trimming removed 3 bases from V and 6 bases from J, with 10 bases in between. Germline CDR1 SGHAT, CDR2 FQNNGV. This chain's CDR3 is CASSFAGADTQYF. In DNA, the CDR3 is TGTGCCAGCAGCTTTGCGGGGGCCGATACGCAGTATTTT.

This clone turned up a few times. As DNA, the CDR3 is TGTGCCTGGAGGGCGGGGCCCGGGACCCAGTACTTC. As protein: CAWRAGPGTQYF. J is TRBJ2-5 and V is TRBV30; D is possibly TRBD2 (6 bases). Trimming cost V 3 bases and J 7 bases, with 12 bases left between them. CDR1 is GTSNPN, CDR2 SVGIG, per germline (reference sequence). The length of the CDR3 is 12 residues.

In its sample, this clone was seen a few times. Additional DNA sequences in this sample encode the identical CDR3. The chain recombines TRBV5-1 with TRBJ1-6; 9 nucleotides match TRBD1. The CDR3 extends over 14 amino acids. V was clipped by 4 bases and J by 8 bases; unmatched bases: 4. Germline V gives CDR1 SGHRS, CDR2 YFSETQ. CDR3: CASSTGQGDSPLHF. As DNA, the CDR3 is TGCGCCAGCAGCACGGGACAGGGTGATTCACCCCTCCACTTT. Combining the CDR3 with reference TRBV5-1 and TRBJ1-6 gives the whole variable domain KAGVTQTPRYLIKTRGQQVTLSCSPISGHRSVSWYQQTPGQGLQFLFEYFSETQRNKGNFPGRFSGRQFSNSRSEMNVSTLELGDSALYLCASSTGQGDSPLHFGNGTRLTVT.

This chain links TRBV7-2 with TRBJ2-1, with D perhaps TRBD2 (5 bases). The CDR3 is 13 amino acids. Germline V CDR1 and CDR2: SGHTA, FQGNSA. Trimming cost V 4 bases and J 7 bases, with 11 bases left between them. The CDR3, as DNA: TGTGCCAGCAGCTCGCGACTAAGGAATGAGCAGTTCTTC. It yields the protein CASSSRLRNEQFF.

The chain is built from TRBV7-9 and TRBJ2-1; no clear D. With 7 bases removed from V and 2 bases from J, the gap between germline ends came to 15 bases. The CDR3 covers 15 residues. The germline V gene has CDR1 SEHNR and CDR2 FQNEAQ (reference sequence). As DNA, the CDR3 is TGTGCCAGCACCAAGGCTCAGCGTCCCTACAATGAGCAGTTCTTC. It is translated as CASTKAQRPYNEQFF.

This clone was detected a few times. V gene TRBV28 combines with J gene TRBJ2-1; 7 bases line up with TRBD1. Losses at the gene ends were 5 bases for V and 0 bases for J; bases not matched to a gene: 1. The CDR3 loop spans 14 amino acids. The germline V gene has CDR1 MDHEN and CDR2 SYDVKM. The CDR3 DNA reads TGTGCCAGCAGTGGGGACAGCTCCTACAATGAGCAGTTCTTC. The encoded protein is CASSGDSSYNEQFF. Drawing the rest from reference TRBV28 and TRBJ2-1, the complete variable domain is DVKVTQSSRYLVKRTGEKVFLECVQDMDHENMFWYRQDPGLGLRLIYFSYDVKMKEKGDIPEGYSVSREKKERFSLILESASTNQTSMYLCASSGDSSYNEQFFGPGTRLTVL.